The text below deals with one TCR beta chain. Its antigen is currently unknown. V dropped 4 bases and J dropped 1; count of bases not matched to a gene: 9. Germline V gene data show CDR1 as MNHEY and CDR2 as SMNVEV (reference sequence). The CDR3 is made up of 16 amino acids. The data derive from a study of cytomegalovirus exposure and HLA in healthy donors. Broader study findings: In vitro experiments confirmed that three CMV-associated chains were specific for CMV antigens.

Primers for the PCR totalled 60 Vbeta and 13 Jbeta. Clones were read by immunoSEQ multiplex PCR, and TCRdb kept only the in-frame ones, dropping some. The data contain around 140,000 clones, about 80% of them singletons. The TCR sequence derives from a female donor in good health and CMV-seronegative. The chain carries TRBV27 and TRBJ1-1, with 7 nucleotides matching TRBD1. Sequencing used PBMCs. The CDR3 DNA reads TGTGCCAGCAGTTACCCGCGACAGGGAGGGAACACTGAAGCTTTCTTT. It yields the protein CASSYPRQGGNTEAFF.